The rows below give T cell receptor beta chains drawn from one sample of a study of identical twins. TCRdb fed the 5' RACE reads into MiXCR, producing one record per CDR3 protein. Of 350,000 to 450,000 distinct CDR3 sequences in the sample, less than 20% were seen once. Source material: naive T cells sorted from blood. These receptors all come from a middle-aged man in good health. Each CDR3 is given with its conserved first and last residue. The order of the fields is V gene, J gene, CDR3 length, CDR3 protein.

TRBV28,TRBJ1-2,15,CASSSLGGRGGGYTF
TRBV29-1,TRBJ2-7,12,CSVVGTSFEQYF
TRBV29-1,TRBJ2-7,11,CSVLMEREQYF
TRBV12-3/TRBV12-4,TRBJ1-1,18,CAGSFLGRGRLMNTEAFF
TRBV28,TRBJ1-2,15,CASSFEEIPNYGYTF
TRBV10-3,TRBJ1-1,12,CAISGEALEAFF
TRBV18,TRBJ2-7,11,CASSTGTEQYF
TRBV4-2,TRBJ1-5,16,CASSQDVGQGAQPQHF
TRBV7-9,TRBJ2-3,14,CASSLDLNRDTQYF
TRBV20-1,TRBJ2-1,19,CSASGWRTSGGRTYNEQFF
TRBV20-1,TRBJ1-4,16,CSAKPPGGAFNEKLFF
TRBV29-1,TRBJ2-2,15,CSVRTGFSNTGELFF
TRBV5-1,TRBJ1-6,15,CASSPDSSSSTPLHF
TRBV3-1,TRBJ1-2,13,CASSQTTDYGYTF
TRBV7-2,TRBJ1-1,15,CASSPRQHMNTEAFF
TRBV7-3,TRBJ2-3,14,CASSLYRMGDTQYF
TRBV20-1,TRBJ2-1,15,CSARGDRSPMGEQFF
TRBV5-1,TRBJ2-3,14,CASSFGDRTDTQYF
TRBV20-1,TRBJ2-1,15,CSARSGGSHYNEQFF
TRBV20-1,TRBJ2-5,12,CSGTDVQETQYF
TRBV4-3,TRBJ2-7,16,CASSQGTGGPSYEQYF
TRBV9,TRBJ2-3,16,CASSVVPAGGPDTQYF
TRBV6-1,TRBJ2-1,15,CASTQRDGWTNEQFF
TRBV5-1,TRBJ2-2,14,CASSGQLNTGELFF
TRBV12-3/TRBV12-4,TRBJ2-1,16,CASSPPTSYSYNEQFF
TRBV20-1,TRBJ2-3,18,CSAIAGTSGFFSTDTQYF
TRBV12-3/TRBV12-4,TRBJ2-2,15,CASTLGLVDTGELFF
TRBV20-1,TRBJ2-1,14,CSAPLAGGTNEQFF
TRBV7-2,TRBJ2-7,15,CASSLGGSLSYEQYF
TRBV20-1,TRBJ2-5,12,CSARGQQETQYF
TRBV28,TRBJ1-1,16,CASSFPLSGVNTEAFF
TRBV15,TRBJ1-2,15,CATRDRDSYFYGYTF
TRBV6-1,TRBJ2-7,14,CASTRQGTPGEQYF
TRBV6-5,TRBJ2-1,16,CASSYSAGGRYNEQFF
TRBV5-1,TRBJ2-7,14,CASSPRGFPYEQYF
TRBV7-6,TRBJ2-4,14,CASSLGSGKNIQYF
TRBV6-5,TRBJ2-3,18,CASSYSIFQAGVTDTQYF
TRBV4-3,TRBJ1-5,16,CASSQDSQPLNQPQHF
TRBV6-2/TRBV6-3,TRBJ2-2,17,CASSLLAGALGPGELFF
TRBV20-1,TRBJ2-7,13,CSAPQKGKGEQYF
TRBV10-3,TRBJ2-2,18,CAISAGLAGFTGSRELFF
TRBV6-2/TRBV6-3,TRBJ2-7,12,CASTQSSYEQYF
TRBV7-2,TRBJ2-3,16,CASSPDRARGTDTQYF
TRBV20-1,TRBJ2-7,16,CSARVGDRAYSYEQYF
TRBV29-1,TRBJ2-1,13,CSVDLGQGNEQFF
TRBV6-1,TRBJ2-1,14,CASSTPRIYNEQFF